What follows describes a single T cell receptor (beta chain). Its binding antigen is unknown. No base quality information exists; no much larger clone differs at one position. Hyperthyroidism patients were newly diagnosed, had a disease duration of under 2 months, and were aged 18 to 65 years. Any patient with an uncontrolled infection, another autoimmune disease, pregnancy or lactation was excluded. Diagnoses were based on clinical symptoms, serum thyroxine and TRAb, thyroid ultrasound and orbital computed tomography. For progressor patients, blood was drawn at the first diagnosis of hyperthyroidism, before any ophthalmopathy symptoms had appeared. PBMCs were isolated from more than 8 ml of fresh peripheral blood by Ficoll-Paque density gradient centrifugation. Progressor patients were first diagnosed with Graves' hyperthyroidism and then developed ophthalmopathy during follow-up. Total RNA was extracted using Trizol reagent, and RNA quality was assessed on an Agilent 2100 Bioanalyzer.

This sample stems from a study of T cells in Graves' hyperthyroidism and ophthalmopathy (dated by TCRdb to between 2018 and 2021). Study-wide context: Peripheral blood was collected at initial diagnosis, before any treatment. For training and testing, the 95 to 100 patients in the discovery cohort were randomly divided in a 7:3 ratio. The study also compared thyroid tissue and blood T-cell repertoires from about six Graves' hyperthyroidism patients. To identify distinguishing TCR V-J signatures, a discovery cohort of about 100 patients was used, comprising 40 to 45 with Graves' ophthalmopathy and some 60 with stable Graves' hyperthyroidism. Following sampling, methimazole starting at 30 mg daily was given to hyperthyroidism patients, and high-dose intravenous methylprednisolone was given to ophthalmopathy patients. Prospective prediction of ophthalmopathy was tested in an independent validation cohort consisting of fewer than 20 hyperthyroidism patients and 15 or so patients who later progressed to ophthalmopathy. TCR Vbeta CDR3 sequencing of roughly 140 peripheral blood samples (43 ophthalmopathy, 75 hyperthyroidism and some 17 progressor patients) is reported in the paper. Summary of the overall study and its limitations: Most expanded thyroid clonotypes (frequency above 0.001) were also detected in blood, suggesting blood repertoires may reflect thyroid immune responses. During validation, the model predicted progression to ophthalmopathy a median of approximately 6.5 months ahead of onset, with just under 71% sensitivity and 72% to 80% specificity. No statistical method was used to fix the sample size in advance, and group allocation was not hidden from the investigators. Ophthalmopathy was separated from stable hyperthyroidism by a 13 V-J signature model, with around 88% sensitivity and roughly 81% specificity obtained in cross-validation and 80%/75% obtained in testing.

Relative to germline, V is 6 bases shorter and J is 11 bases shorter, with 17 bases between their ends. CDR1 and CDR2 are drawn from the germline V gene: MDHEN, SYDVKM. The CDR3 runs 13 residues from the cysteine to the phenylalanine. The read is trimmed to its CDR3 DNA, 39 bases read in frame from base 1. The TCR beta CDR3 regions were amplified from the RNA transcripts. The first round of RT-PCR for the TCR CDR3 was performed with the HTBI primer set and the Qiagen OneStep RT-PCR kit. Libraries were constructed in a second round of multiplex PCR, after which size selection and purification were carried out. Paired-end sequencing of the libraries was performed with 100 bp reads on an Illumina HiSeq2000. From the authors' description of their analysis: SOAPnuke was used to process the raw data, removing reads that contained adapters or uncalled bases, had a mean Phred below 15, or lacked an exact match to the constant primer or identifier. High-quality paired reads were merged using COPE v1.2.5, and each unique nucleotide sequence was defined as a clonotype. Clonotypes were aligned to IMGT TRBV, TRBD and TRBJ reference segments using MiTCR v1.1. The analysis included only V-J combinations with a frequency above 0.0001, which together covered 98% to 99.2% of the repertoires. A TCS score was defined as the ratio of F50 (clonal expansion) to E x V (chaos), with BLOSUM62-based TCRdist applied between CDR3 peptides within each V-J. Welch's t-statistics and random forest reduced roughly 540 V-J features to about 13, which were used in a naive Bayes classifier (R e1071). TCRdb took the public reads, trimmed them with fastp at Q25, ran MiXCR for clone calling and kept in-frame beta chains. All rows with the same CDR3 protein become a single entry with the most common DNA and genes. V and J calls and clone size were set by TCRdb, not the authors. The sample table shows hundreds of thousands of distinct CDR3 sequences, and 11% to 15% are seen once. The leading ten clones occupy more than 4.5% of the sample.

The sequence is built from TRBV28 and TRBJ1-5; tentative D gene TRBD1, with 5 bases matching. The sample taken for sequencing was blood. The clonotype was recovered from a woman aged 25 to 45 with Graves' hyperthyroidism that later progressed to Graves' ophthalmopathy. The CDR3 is CASRQRGDSTQHF. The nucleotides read TGTGCCAGCAGACAACGTGGGGACTCGACCCAGCATTTT.